A single sample is the source of the 5 T cell receptor beta chains below, sequenced in a study of blood T cell repertoires in COVID-19. Produced via immunoSEQ multiplex PCR; TCRdb's table is partial and in-frame only. The table shows 150,000 to 200,000 clones, with roughly 90% occurring only once. The sequenced sample was peripheral blood. The receptors shown here come from a man in his forties or fifties with acute or convalescent COVID-19.

The genes are TRBV9 and TRBJ2-1; D is unresolved. CDR1 SGDLS and CDR2 YYNGEE come from the germline V gene. V was trimmed by 4 bases and J by 0 bases, leaving 8 bases between them. This CDR3 contains 14 residues. The DNA of the CDR3 is TGTGCCAGCAGCCCTCCTTACTCCTACAATGAGCAGTTCTTC. Residues: CASSPPYSYNEQFF.

This chain connects TRBV5-1 to TRBJ1-5; D gene unclear. Trimming took off 4 bases at V and 6 bases at J, with 17 bases between the two ends. The CDR3 contains 15 residues. Germline-derived CDR1 and CDR2 are SGHRS and YFSETQ. The CDR3 loop is CASSPQPGEGQPQHF. The CDR3 bases are TGCGCCAGCAGCCCCCAGCCCGGGGAGGGTCAGCCCCAGCATTTT.

This rearrangement joins TRBV7-5 to TRBJ1-5. TRBV7-5 is a documented pseudogene. The CDR3 runs 13 residues. The CDR3 region has the DNA TGTGCCAGGAGAACTAGGGAAGGACAGCCCCAGCATTTT. It translates to CARRTREGQPQHF.

The rearrangement joins TRBV4-3 to TRBJ1-2; the D gene is possibly TRBD1 (6 bases). V was trimmed by 3 bases and J by 1 base, leaving 12 bases between them. Germline V CDR1 and CDR2: LGHNA, YSLEER. This CDR3 contains 15 residues. CDR3 sequence reads: CASSQNLRGNYGYTF. The CDR3 nucleotides are TGCGCCAGCAGCCAGAACCTCAGGGGTAACTATGGCTACACCTTC.

This sequence joins TRBV19 and TRBJ2-6; a possible D gene is TRBD1 (6 bases). The ends were cut back, 6 bases at V and 2 bases at J, with 11 bases in the middle. Germline V gene lookup returns CDR1 LNHDA and CDR2 SQIVND (reference sequence). The CDR3 runs to 15 residues. CDR3: CASSPGAAGANVLTF. The CDR3 DNA is TGTGCCAGTAGCCCAGGGGCTGCTGGGGCCAACGTCCTGACTTTC.